This T cell receptor beta chain was documented in a study of T-cell reconstitution after alpha-beta-depleted transplantation in children. Germline V gives CDR1 SGHRS, CDR2 YFSETQ. This CDR3 spans 17 amino acids. V lost 0 bases, J lost 5 bases, and 12 bases stayed unmatched. Study-wide results and limits: At the one-year point after transplant, T-cell counts and TCRbeta diversity were found to come mostly from T cells that had been newly produced.

The authors prepared the TCRbeta library with unique molecular identifiers. MiXCR, applied by TCRdb to the PCR reads, yields one record per CDR3 protein. The sample has about 870,000 distinct CDR3 sequences, 16% seen once. This clonotype appeared a few times. Its antigen is as yet unknown. The receptor was derived from a male patient aged 10 to 17 who had a stem cell transplant for acute lymphoblastic leukemia, so the T cells may come from the graft donor. The sample here was PBMCs, mostly from graft donor cells, taken 360 days after TCRalphabeta/CD19-depleted stem cell transplant. The chain links TRBV5-1 to TRBJ2-7; TRBD2 matches 9 bases. CDR3 DNA sequence: TGCGCCAGCAGCTTGGACGGCGGGGCTAGCGGGAAGAACGAGCAGTACTTC. The encoded protein is CASSLDGGASGKNEQYF.